This T cell receptor beta chain stems from a study of liver allograft versus peripheral blood T cells. Study in general: What was compared were the T cell receptor repertoires in transplanted livers and those in the peripheral blood of recipients.

TCRdb ran MiXCR on the reads and lists one entry per CDR3 protein. This sample carries around 4,200 distinct CDR3 sequences, over 20% of them seen once, and the ten largest clones take under 6%. This clonotype is labeled as medium-sized. The antigen remains undetermined. Study conclusions and caveats: Peripheral blood repertoires reportedly differed from the T cell receptor repertoires found inside liver allografts.

This receptor was taken from a human patient who had a liver transplant. These T cells may partly come from the graft donor.

CDR3 loop: CASSVTGGAGNSPLHF. The CDR3, as DNA: TGTGCCAGTAGTGTCACAGGGGGCGCGGGGAATTCACCCCTCCACTTT. The V call is TRBV19, the J call TRBJ1-6, with 9 nucleotides matching TRBD1. J lost 7 bases, V lost 5 bases, and 9 bases had no gene match. CDR1 and CDR2 (germline): LNHDA, SQIVND (reference sequence). CDR3 length: 16 amino acids.